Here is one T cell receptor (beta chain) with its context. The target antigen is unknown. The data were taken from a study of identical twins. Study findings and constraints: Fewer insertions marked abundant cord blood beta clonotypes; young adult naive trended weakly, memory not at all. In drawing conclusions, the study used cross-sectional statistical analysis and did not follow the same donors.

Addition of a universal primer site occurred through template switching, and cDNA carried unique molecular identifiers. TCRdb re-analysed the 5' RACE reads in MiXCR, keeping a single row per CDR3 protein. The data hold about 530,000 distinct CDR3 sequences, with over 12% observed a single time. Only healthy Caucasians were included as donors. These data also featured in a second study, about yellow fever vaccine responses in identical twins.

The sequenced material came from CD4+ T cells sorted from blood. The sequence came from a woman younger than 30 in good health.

The CDR3 sequence: CASSRVTVTWGDNEQFF. DNA for the CDR3: TGTGCCAGCAGCCGAGTGACAGTCACCTGGGGTGACAATGAGCAGTTCTTC. This chain connects TRBV3-1 to TRBJ2-1, with D possibly matching TRBD1 (5 bases). The CDR3 consists of 17 residues. V was trimmed by 4 bases and J by 5 bases, leaving 21 bases between them. Germline V gene lookup returns CDR1 LGHDT and CDR2 YNNKEL (reference sequence).